Presented here are 21 T cell receptor beta chains from one specimen sequenced in a study of Ad26.COV2.S vaccination and SARS-CoV-2 variants. Indicated treatment: roughly 20 received Ad26.COV2.S at low or high dose, single or two shots; five or six received placebo; per-sample allocation not given. Samples were taken on day 63 after the first vaccine or placebo injection. This table comes from immunoSEQ multiplex PCR, and its TCRdb copy is limited to in-frame clones, with some not included. The sample includes about 330,000 clones, roughly 90% of them seen just once. The sample in question was peripheral blood, obtained in a trial of Ad26.COV2.S vaccine versus placebo. These receptors came from a person between 18 and 65 years old who received the Ad26.COV2.S COVID-19 vaccine or a placebo.

V usage is TRBV5-6 and J usage is TRBJ1-1, with no clear D. Trimming stripped 2 bases from V and 4 bases from J, with 9 bases between. This CDR3 is built from 13 residues. Germline assignment: CDR1 SGHDT and CDR2 YYEEEE. CDR3 region: CASSLPRFTEAFF. CDR3 sequence (DNA): TGTGCCAGCAGCTTACCCAGGTTCACTGAAGCTTTCTTT.

This rearrangement joins TRBV6-5 to TRBJ2-1; unclear D gene. This CDR3 is built from 12 residues. The germline gives CDR1 MNHEY, CDR2 SVGAGI. Trimming pared 5 bases from V and 5 bases from J, leaving 7 bases between. DNA for the CDR3: TGTGCCAGCAGTCCCCGCAACAATGAGCAGTTCTTC. Its protein is CASSPRNNEQFF.

The chain couples TRBV7-9 to TRBJ2-1; D call uncertain. The V and J ends lost 2 bases and 6 bases respectively, with 8 bases between them. The germline V gene encodes CDR1 SEHNR and CDR2 FQNEAQ (reference sequence). The CDR3 consists of 13 residues. CDR3 sequence (DNA): TGTGCCAGCAGCTTACCAGAGCGCAATGAGCAGTTCTTC. It yields the protein CASSLPERNEQFF.

The chain is built from TRBV4-1 and TRBJ2-3, with 9 bases lining up with TRBD2. The V segment lost 3 bases and the J segment 2 bases; nucleotides outside the gene matches: 3. Germline lookup yields CDR1 MGHRA and CDR2 YSYEKL. The CDR3 runs 15 residues. The chain's CDR3 is CASSQLAGNTDTQYF. The CDR3 region has the DNA TGCGCCAGCAGCCAGCTAGCGGGGAACACAGATACGCAGTATTTT.

This clone was counted between two and nine times. This chain uses TRBV7-9 with TRBJ1-2; D perhaps matches TRBD1 (5 bases). This CDR3 is built from 15 residues. Trimming shortened V by 2 bases and J by 2 bases, and 12 bases separated the two germline ends. CDR1 and CDR2 (germline): SEHNR, FQNEAQ (reference sequence). The CDR3 sequence: CASSLSSGFNYGYTF. In DNA, the CDR3 is TGTGCCAGCAGCTTAAGTTCAGGGTTCAACTATGGCTACACCTTC.

The rearrangement joins TRBV3-1 (or the pseudogene TRBV3-2) to TRBJ2-2; maybe TRBD1 (5 bases). Germline CDR1 is LGHDT and CDR2 is YNNKEL (reference sequence). This CDR3 is 14 amino acids long. V was pared by 6 bases and J by 1 base, with 9 bases between. CDR3 DNA sequence: TGTGCCAGCAGGGGCAGGGTGAACACCGGGGAGCTGTTTTTT. Protein sequence: CASRGRVNTGELFF.

This sequence joins TRBV18 and TRBJ1-3, with 9 positions matching TRBD1. The CDR3 extends over 14 amino acids. Germline V gene lookup returns CDR1 KGHSH and CDR2 LQKENI. Germline trimming cut 4 bases from V and 8 bases from J; bases unmatched to any gene: 6. The CDR3 reads CASSQRDRADTIYF. The CDR3 nucleotides read TGTGCCAGCTCACAACGGGACAGGGCGGACACCATATATTTT.

The chain links TRBV7-2 to TRBJ1-4; 11 positions agree with TRBD1. The CDR3 length is 13 residues. Germline loops: CDR1 SGHTA, CDR2 FQGNSA. The V gene end was trimmed by 4 bases and the J gene end by 8 bases; junction bases not matched to a gene: 0. CDR3 in amino acids: CASSWTGGEKLFF. The CDR3 DNA reads as TGTGCCAGCAGCTGGACAGGGGGCGAAAAACTGTTTTTT.

The chain links TRBV23-1 to TRBJ1-4; D not resolved. TRBV23-1 qualifies as an ORF whose function is uncertain. The CDR3 is 18 residues long. The ends were cut back, 3 bases at V and 4 bases at J, with 21 bases in the middle. CDR3 residues: CASSHPPHSLGCNEKLFF. The CDR3 nucleotides are TGCGCCAGCAGTCATCCTCCCCACAGTTTGGGATGTAATGAAAAACTGTTTTTT.

This clone was recorded once. The DNA for the CDR3 is TGTGCCAGCAGCTTTACGCCCGGGATTCTTAACAATGAGCAGTTCTTC. This sequence encodes CASSFTPGILNNEQFF. This chain links TRBV5-6 with TRBJ2-1; TRBD2 might be the D (5 bases). The V end was cut by 2 bases, the J end by 5 bases, with 17 bases between. Germline CDR1 is SGHDT and CDR2 is YYEEEE. The CDR3 spans 16 residues.

This chain connects TRBV6-5 to TRBJ2-2, with D possibly being TRBD2 (6 bases). Per germline, CDR1 MNHEY and CDR2 SVGAGI. V was pared by 2 bases and J by 7 bases, with 14 bases between. The CDR3 loop spans 15 amino acids. CDR3 amino acids: CASSYRGGDHGELFF. The CDR3 region has the DNA TGTGCCAGCAGTTACCGAGGAGGGGACCACGGGGAGCTGTTTTTT.

The chain carries TRBV19 and TRBJ2-3; D gene ambiguous. Germline CDR1 reads LNHDA; CDR2 reads SQIVND (reference sequence). V was clipped by 5 bases and J by 1 base, with 16 bases between them. The CDR3 loop spans 16 amino acids. CDR3 sequence reads: CASSSQLGARTDTQYF. CDR3 sequence (DNA): TGTGCCAGTAGTTCCCAACTTGGAGCCCGCACAGATACGCAGTATTTT.

The chain links TRBV3-1 (or the pseudogene TRBV3-2) to TRBJ2-2, with TRBD2 matching over 8 bases. This CDR3 contains 18 residues. Per germline, CDR1 LGHDT and CDR2 YNNKEL (reference sequence). Trimming took 2 bases from V and 5 from J; bases not matched to a gene: 13. As DNA, the CDR3 is TGTGCCAGCAGCCAAAGCAGCGGGAGCCTATCGGGGACCGGGGAGCTGTTTTTT. Encoded protein: CASSQSSGSLSGTGELFF.

The chain recombines TRBV19 with TRBJ2-3, with TRBD2 matching 9 bases. There are 15 residues in the CDR3. The germline CDR1 and CDR2 sequences are LNHDA and SQIVND (reference sequence). V lost 5 bases, J lost 2 bases, and 5 bases stayed unmatched. The CDR3, as DNA: TGTGCCAGTAGTCTGCTAGCGGGGAACACAGATACGCAGTATTTT. It specifies CASSLLAGNTDTQYF.

The table lists this clone with a count of one. The gene calls are TRBV6-5 and TRBJ2-7; 7 bases map to TRBD1. This CDR3 is built from 15 residues. The germline gives CDR1 MNHEY, CDR2 SVGAGI. J gave up 0 bases and V 7 bases, and 9 bases lay outside the gene matches. CDR3 DNA: TGTGCCAGCACCCCCGACAGGGTCCTCTCCTACGAGCAGTACTTC. Translated: CASTPDRVLSYEQYF.

CDR3 sequence reads: CASSSGGLYGYTF. For the CDR3, the DNA is TGTGCCAGCAGCTCCGGGGGCCTCTATGGCTACACCTTC. The V gene is TRBV13, the J gene TRBJ1-2; a possible D gene is TRBD1 (6 bases). This CDR3 has 13 residues. CDR1 is PRHDT and CDR2 is FYEKMQ in the germline V gene (reference sequence). V lost 4 bases, J lost 4 bases, and 10 bases lay in between. Together with reference TRBV13 and TRBJ1-2, the CDR3 gives the full variable domain: AAGVIQSPRHLIKEKRETATLKCYPIPRHDTVYWYQQGPGQDPQFLISFYEKMQSDKGSIPDRFSAQQFSDYHSELNMSSLELGDSALYFCASSSGGLYGYTFGSGTRLTVV.

This rearrangement joins TRBV4-1 to TRBJ2-7, with 7 bases that match TRBD1. V was pared by 1 base and J by 0 bases, with 6 bases of the junction left unmatched. Looked up from germline, CDR1 is MGHRA and CDR2 is YSYEKL. The CDR3 is 16 residues long. CDR3 region: CASSQGSQGTSYEQYF. In nucleotides, the CDR3 is TGCGCCAGCAGCCAAGGTTCACAGGGGACCTCCTACGAGCAGTACTTC.

The rearrangement joins TRBV3-1 (or the pseudogene TRBV3-2) to TRBJ1-4; D gene unclear. Between the trimmed V and J ends, which lost 1 base and 8 bases, there was a span of 26 bases. The CDR3 is 19 amino acids. The V gene's germline CDR1 is LGHDT and CDR2 YNNKEL (reference sequence). CDR3 in amino acids: CASSQVRGWVAWAEEKLFF. The CDR3 bases are TGTGCCAGCAGCCAAGTGCGAGGTTGGGTCGCTTGGGCGGAAGAAAAACTGTTTTTT.

This chain joins TRBV4-2 and TRBJ2-3; TRBD2 agrees at 10 bases. Germline CDR1 is LGHNA and CDR2 is YNFKEQ. With 7 bases clipped from V and 1 base from J, the junction kept 5 bases outside the gene matches. The CDR3 is 15 residues long. CDR3 nucleotide sequence: TGTGCCAGCAACCTAGCGGGAGCTGGCACAGATACGCAGTATTTT. Its protein product is CASNLAGAGTDTQYF.

The rearrangement links TRBV28 to TRBJ1-2, with D possibly matching TRBD1 (5 bases). The V end lost 3 bases, the J end lost 8 bases, and 16 bases lay between the germline ends. This CDR3 has 14 residues. CDR1 and CDR2 (germline): MDHEN, SYDVKM. This CDR3 is CASSLYGTSGGYTF. CDR3 DNA: TGTGCCAGCAGTTTGTACGGGACGTCCGGGGGCTACACCTTC.

V is TRBV11-2 and J is TRBJ1-1, with a tentative D call TRBD1 (6 bases). CDR3 length: 14 residues. Germline CDR1 and CDR2: SGHAT and FQNNGV. Trimming left V 4 bases short and J 7 bases short, with 16 bases between. CDR3 sequence: CASSYRTERSEAFF. The CDR3, as DNA: TGTGCCAGCAGCTACCGGACAGAGCGCAGTGAAGCTTTCTTT.